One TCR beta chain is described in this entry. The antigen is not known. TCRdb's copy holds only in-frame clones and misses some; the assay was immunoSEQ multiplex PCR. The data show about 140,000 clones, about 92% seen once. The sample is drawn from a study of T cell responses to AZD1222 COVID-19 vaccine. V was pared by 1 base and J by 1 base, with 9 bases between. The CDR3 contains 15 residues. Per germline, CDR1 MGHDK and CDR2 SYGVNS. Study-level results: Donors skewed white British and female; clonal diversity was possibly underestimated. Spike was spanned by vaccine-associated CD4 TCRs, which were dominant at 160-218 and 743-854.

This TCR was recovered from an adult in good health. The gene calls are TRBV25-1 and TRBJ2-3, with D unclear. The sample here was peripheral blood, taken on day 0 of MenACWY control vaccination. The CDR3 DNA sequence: TGTGCCAGCAGTGAATCGGGTATTGGCACAGATACGCAGTATTTT. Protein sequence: CASSESGIGTDTQYF.